The 5 T cell receptor beta chains listed next were all sequenced from one sample in a study of OX40 agonist ivuxolimab in advanced cancers. Profiled with immunoSEQ multiplex PCR; TCRdb holds only in-frame clones, not every one. The sample contains tens of thousands of clones, approximately 88% of which appear only once. The specimen was CD4+ or CD8+ T cells sorted from blood, collected in a trial of the OX40 agonist ivuxolimab. These receptors all stem from an adult with an advanced solid tumor such as melanoma, head and neck, liver or kidney cancer.

The V and J genes are TRBV2 and TRBJ1-1; 8 nucleotides match TRBD1. Losses at the gene ends were 5 bases for V and 4 bases for J; bases not matched to a gene: 6. The CDR3 spans 14 residues. CDR1 is SNHLY and CDR2 is FYNNEI in the germline V gene. Written as DNA, the CDR3 is TGTGCCAGCAGTTCGAGTACAGGGGGCACTGAAGCTTTCTTT. This encodes CASSSSTGGTEAFF.

The V and J genes are TRBV19 and TRBJ2-1; 8 bases match TRBD1. J lost 4 bases, V lost 5 bases, and 7 bases had no gene match. This CDR3 contains 15 residues. From germline, CDR1 is LNHDA and CDR2 SQIVND (reference sequence). CDR3 nucleotides: TGTGCCAGTAGTGGCTGGGGACAGGTATACAATGAGCAGTTCTTC. Protein sequence: CASSGWGQVYNEQFF.

In regard to this clone: Mismatch with germline at one junction end may stem from a read error. The rearrangement joins TRBV27 to TRBJ2-7; unclear D gene. The CDR3 contains 10 residues. Germline V gives CDR1 MNHEY, CDR2 SMNVEV (reference sequence). Here the CDR3 reads CASRLYEQYF. The CDR3 bases are TGTGCCAGCAGATTATACGAGCAGTACTTC.

This chain's CDR3 is CASSETANNEKLFF. The CDR3 bases are TGTGCCAGCAGCGAGACAGCAAATAATGAAAAACTGTTTTTT. The chain carries TRBV13 and TRBJ1-4; a weak D match, TRBD1 (5 bases). The CDR3 spans 14 residues. In germline, CDR1 is PRHDT, CDR2 FYEKMQ (reference sequence). Trimming took off 5 bases at V and 4 bases at J, with 11 bases between the two ends.

CDR3 amino acids: CASSSRSGLNTEAFF. CDR3 nucleotide sequence: TGTGCCAGCAGCTCAAGGTCCGGCTTGAACACTGAAGCTTTCTTT. The chain recombines TRBV7-8 with TRBJ1-1, with D unclear. The CDR3 is made up of 15 amino acids. Germline V lookup: CDR1 SGHVS, CDR2 FQNEAQ. The V and J ends lost 4 bases and 0 bases respectively, with 12 bases between them.